This TCR beta chain was identified in a study of cytomegalovirus exposure and HLA in healthy donors. For the study at large: Among the roughly 430 genotyped donors, 65% to 85% were placed in the Caucasian-associated ancestry cluster.

CDR3 size: 15 residues. Germline loops: CDR1 SGHDT, CDR2 YYEEEE. Trimming removed 5 bases at V and 4 bases at J, with 16 bases between. Amplification used 60 Vbeta primers and 13 Jbeta primers. Libraries were prepared by immunoSEQ multiplex PCR; TCRdb keeps only in-frame clonotypes and omits some of them. This sample yields hundreds of thousands of clones, of which around 80% are seen a single time; 0.22% belongs to the top ten. The clonotype was recovered from a girl aged 2-10 years in good health and CMV-seronegative. This chain links TRBV5-6 with TRBJ2-1; no clear D gene. Sequencing was carried out using PBMCs. DNA of the CDR3: TGTGCCAGCAGTCCCCAGGATCCCCATTACAATGAGCAGTTCTTC. Protein sequence: CASSPQDPHYNEQFF. Complete variable domain (other parts from reference TRBV5-6 and TRBJ2-1): DAGVTQSPTHLIKTRGQQVTLRCSPKSGHDTVSWYQQALGQGPQFIFQYYEEEERQRGNFPDRFSGHQFPNYSSELNVNALLLGDSALYLCASSPQDPHYNEQFFGPGTRLTVL.